This TCR beta chain was sequenced during a study of T cell clonality in common variable immunodeficiency. Heparinized whole blood, roughly 4.5 to 8 ml, came from each donor. Study-level results: CVID subjects showed higher TCRbeta clonality than healthy controls. In common variable immunodeficiency, TCR beta chains reportedly carried fewer deletions and N-nucleotide insertions. Fewer TCRbeta clones were shared among CVID subjects than controls.

This clone was observed at least ten times. Its target is unknown. Here immunoSEQ multiplex PCR was the method, and the copy in TCRdb shows in-frame clones only, minus some. The sample shows around 34,000 clones, no singletons; the ten largest hold around 1%. The sequence came from a person aged 18 to 70 in good health. The specimen was peripheral blood mononuclear cells.

CDR3 residues: CASSYSFGGNTEAFF. The sequenced part of the CDR3 DNA is TGTGCCAGCAGTTACTCGTTCGGGGGAAACACTGAA. The chain links TRBV6-2 or TRBV6-3 to TRBJ1-1, with D possibly TRBD1 on 5 matching bases. The read ends 3 residues early relative to the CDR3; the germline J gene fills the gap. Germline CDR1 and CDR2: MNHEY and SVGEGT. This CDR3 region has 15 residues. V was shortened by 0 bases and J by 2 bases, with 10 bases between the two germline ends.